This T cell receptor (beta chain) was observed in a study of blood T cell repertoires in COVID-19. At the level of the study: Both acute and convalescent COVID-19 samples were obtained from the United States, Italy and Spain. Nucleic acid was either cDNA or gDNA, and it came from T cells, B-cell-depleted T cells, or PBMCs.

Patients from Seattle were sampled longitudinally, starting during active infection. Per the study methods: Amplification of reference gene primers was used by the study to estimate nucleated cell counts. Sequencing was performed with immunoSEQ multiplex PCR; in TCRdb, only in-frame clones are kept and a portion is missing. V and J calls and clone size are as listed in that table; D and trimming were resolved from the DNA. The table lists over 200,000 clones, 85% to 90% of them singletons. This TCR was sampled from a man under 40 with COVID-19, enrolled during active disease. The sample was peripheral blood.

The CDR3, as DNA: TGTGCCAGCGAATCTTTGACAGGGGGTCGTAACACTGAAGCTTTCTTT. This sequence encodes CASESLTGGRNTEAFF. V gene TRBV27 combines with J gene TRBJ1-1, with TRBD1 matching 9 bases. The CDR3 is 16 amino acids. The ends lost 8 bases at V and 2 bases at J; junction bases unmatched: 12. Looked up from germline, CDR1 is MNHEY and CDR2 is SMNVEV (reference sequence).